This T cell receptor beta chain comes out of a study of blood T cells in healthy people across ages. Every donor contributed about 10 milliliters of peripheral blood by blood draw. Per the germline V gene, CDR1 is SGHTA and CDR2 is FQGNSA. This CDR3 comprises 14 residues. The V end lost 6 bases, the J end lost 6 bases, and 14 bases lay between the germline ends. A sample-barcoded 5' primer and a J-beta primer mix were used in a second PCR of about 7 to 12 cycles. Every cDNA molecule bore a tag from a template-switch adaptor containing 12 random nucleotides. From the 5' RACE reads, TCRdb called clonotypes with MiXCR, one entry per CDR3 protein. The sample includes about 930,000 distinct CDR3 sequences, almost 30% of them seen just once. These sequences were also reported in another study, on T cells of mothers and their children. In that study: Per mother, over 9 million TCR beta CDR3 reads were obtained; per child, 2.5 million to 3.5 million. Related mother-child pairs shared marginally more repertoire than unrelated pairs, though not significantly.

The rearrangement links TRBV7-2 to TRBJ2-2; D may correspond to TRBD1 or TRBD2 (6 bases each). Sequencing input: blood. This clonotype was obtained from a woman between 40 and 55 years old in good health. In nucleotides, the CDR3 is TGTGCCAGCAGTAATGTCGGGGGCCCCGGGGAGCTGTTTTTT. It yields the protein CASSNVGGPGELFF.